The rows below give T cell receptor beta chains drawn from one sample of a study of blood T cell repertoires in COVID-19. Data came from immunoSEQ multiplex PCR; TCRdb stores just in-frame clones and leaves some out. The data hold about 140,000 clones, with 75% to 80% observed a single time. Sequencing was performed on PBMCs or T cells enriched from blood (not recorded which). Receptors were obtained from a woman between 50 and 59 years old who had recovered from COVID-19. CDR3s include the opening cysteine and the closing phenylalanine or tryptophan. The order of the fields is V gene, J gene, D gene, clone size, CDR3 protein, CDR3 DNA. A D gene is named only where the DNA matches it firmly. A row's size may be missing; if present it is once, few, many or a size class.

v_gene: TRBV6-5; j_gene: TRBJ1-2; d_gene: -; abundance: -; CDR3aa: CASSYTKYGYTF; CDR3nt: TGTGCCAGCAGTTACACTAAGTATGGCTACACCTTC
v_gene: TRBV10-3; j_gene: TRBJ1-1; d_gene: -; abundance: few; CDR3aa: CAISEYKGTEAFF; CDR3nt: TGTGCCATCAGTGAGTATAAGGGGACTGAAGCTTTCTTT
v_gene: TRBV5-1; j_gene: TRBJ1-2; d_gene: TRBD1; abundance: -; CDR3aa: CASSGQALGYTF; CDR3nt: TGCGCCAGCAGCGGACAGGCACTTGGCTACACCTTC
v_gene: TRBV10-2; j_gene: TRBJ2-2; d_gene: TRBD2; abundance: -; CDR3aa: CASRGTSTGELFF; CDR3nt: TGCGCCAGCAGGGGGACTAGCACCGGGGAGCTGTTTTTT
v_gene: TRBV7-3; j_gene: TRBJ2-6; d_gene: -; abundance: once; CDR3aa: CASTFSPGANVLTF; CDR3nt: TGTGCCAGCACCTTCTCCCCTGGGGCCAACGTCCTGACTTTC
v_gene: TRBV18; j_gene: TRBJ2-5; d_gene: TRBD2; abundance: -; CDR3aa: CASSPGTSGSQETQYF; CDR3nt: TGTGCCAGCTCACCCGGGACTAGCGGGAGCCAAGAGACCCAGTACTTC
v_gene: TRBV10-3; j_gene: TRBJ2-3; d_gene: -; abundance: -; CDR3aa: CAIKGEASTDTQYF; CDR3nt: TGTGCCATCAAAGGCGAAGCGAGCACAGATACGCAGTATTTT
v_gene: TRBV28; j_gene: TRBJ2-3; d_gene: TRBD1; abundance: -; CDR3aa: CASSVGDRRTDTQYF; CDR3nt: TGTGCCAGCAGTGTGGGGGACAGACGCACAGATACGCAGTATTTT
v_gene: TRBV6-6; j_gene: TRBJ2-5; d_gene: -; abundance: -; CDR3aa: CASRSGKVPQETQYF; CDR3nt: TGTGCCAGCAGATCCGGGAAGGTCCCACAAGAGACCCAGTACTTC
v_gene: TRBV7-9; j_gene: TRBJ1-1; d_gene: -; abundance: -; CDR3aa: CASTLRGAGNTEAFF; CDR3nt: TGTGCCAGCACCCTCCGGGGGGCAGGGAACACTGAAGCTTTCTTT
v_gene: TRBV5-3; j_gene: TRBJ1-5; d_gene: -; abundance: -; CDR3aa: CARSLIGDSNQPQHF; CDR3nt: TGTGCCAGAAGCTTAATCGGGGATAGCAATCAGCCCCAGCATTTT
v_gene: TRBV7-3; j_gene: TRBJ1-2; d_gene: TRBD1; abundance: -; CDR3aa: CASSPRGNRGSFYGYTF; CDR3nt: TGTGCCAGCAGCCCACGGGGGAACAGGGGCAGTTTTTATGGCTACACCTTC
v_gene: TRBV7-3; j_gene: TRBJ1-5; d_gene: -; abundance: few; CDR3aa: CASSLEIDQPQHF; CDR3nt: TGTGCCAGCAGCTTAGAGATAGATCAGCCCCAGCATTTT
v_gene: TRBV5-5; j_gene: TRBJ1-3; d_gene: -; abundance: -; CDR3aa: CASSLSGTGNTIYF; CDR3nt: TGTGCCAGCAGCTTGAGCGGGACTGGAAACACCATATATTTT
v_gene: TRBV27; j_gene: TRBJ2-3; d_gene: TRBD2; abundance: few; CDR3aa: CASKYGRATDTQYF; CDR3nt: TGTGCCAGCAAGTATGGGAGGGCAACAGATACGCAGTATTTT
v_gene: TRBV3-1/TRBV3-2; j_gene: TRBJ1-2; d_gene: TRBD1; abundance: -; CDR3aa: CASSQRQGGETYGYTF; CDR3nt: TGTGCCAGCAGCCAAAGACAGGGCGGGGAGACCTATGGCTACACCTTC
v_gene: TRBV28; j_gene: TRBJ1-6; d_gene: -; abundance: -; CDR3aa: CASSPIVGASYNSPLHF; CDR3nt: TGTGCCAGCAGTCCCATTGTTGGGGCGTCCTATAATTCACCCCTCCACTTT
v_gene: TRBV13; j_gene: TRBJ1-4; d_gene: -; abundance: -; CDR3aa: CASSLGEANEKLFF; CDR3nt: TGTGCCAGCAGCTTAGGGGAGGCTAATGAAAAACTGTTTTTT
v_gene: TRBV3-1/TRBV3-2; j_gene: TRBJ1-2; d_gene: -; abundance: once; CDR3aa: CASSQGGTRNGYTF; CDR3nt: TGTGCCAGCAGCCAAGGGGGGACACGTAATGGCTACACCTTC
v_gene: TRBV19; j_gene: TRBJ2-3; d_gene: -; abundance: once; CDR3aa: CASSIGLPSTDTQYF; CDR3nt: TGTGCCAGTAGTATAGGTCTACCTAGCACAGATACGCAGTATTTT
v_gene: TRBV4-1; j_gene: TRBJ2-1; d_gene: -; abundance: few; CDR3aa: CASSQEVASNEQFF; CDR3nt: TGCGCCAGCAGCCAAGAGGTGGCTAGCAATGAGCAGTTCTTC
v_gene: TRBV6-1; j_gene: TRBJ1-5; d_gene: TRBD1; abundance: -; CDR3aa: CASSEAGQGAKNQPQHF; CDR3nt: TGTGCCAGCAGTGAAGCTGGACAGGGGGCGAAAAATCAGCCCCAGCATTTT
v_gene: TRBV7-8; j_gene: TRBJ1-1; d_gene: TRBD1; abundance: -; CDR3aa: CASSNDRANTEAFF; CDR3nt: TGTGCCAGCAGCAATGACAGGGCGAACACTGAAGCTTTCTTT
v_gene: TRBV6-5; j_gene: TRBJ1-2; d_gene: -; abundance: -; CDR3aa: CAAWGGAGEGYTF; CDR3nt: TGTGCCGCGTGGGGGGGCGCCGGGGAAGGCTACACCTTC
v_gene: TRBV11-2; j_gene: TRBJ2-7; d_gene: -; abundance: -; CDR3aa: CASSPTGLLYEQYF; CDR3nt: TGTGCCAGCAGCCCGACAGGCCTTTTATACGAGCAGTACTTC
v_gene: TRBV6-5; j_gene: TRBJ1-2; d_gene: -; abundance: -; CDR3aa: CASSPRVAYGYTF; CDR3nt: TGTGCCAGCAGCCCCAGGGTCGCCTATGGCTACACCTTC
v_gene: TRBV14; j_gene: TRBJ1-3; d_gene: -; abundance: -; CDR3aa: CASSIPGLGNTIYF; CDR3nt: TGTGCCAGCAGCATACCGGGACTGGGAAACACCATATATTTT
v_gene: TRBV6-2/TRBV6-3; j_gene: TRBJ1-1; d_gene: TRBD1; abundance: many; CDR3aa: CASSSASGQGSEAFF; CDR3nt: TGTGCCAGCAGCTCCGCTTCGGGACAGGGTAGTGAAGCTTTCTTT
v_gene: TRBV24-1; j_gene: TRBJ2-5; d_gene: -; abundance: -; CDR3aa: CATSDAGFKTQYF; CDR3nt: TGTGCCACCAGTGATGCGGGGTTCAAGACCCAGTACTTC
v_gene: TRBV6-5; j_gene: TRBJ2-2; d_gene: TRBD2; abundance: -; CDR3aa: CASLAGGPGGELFF; CDR3nt: TGTGCCAGCCTAGCGGGGGGGCCAGGCGGGGAGCTGTTTTTT
v_gene: TRBV11-2; j_gene: TRBJ1-6; d_gene: -; abundance: -; CDR3aa: CASSFTGSYNSPLHF; CDR3nt: TGTGCCAGCAGCTTCACAGGGTCCTATAATTCACCCCTCCACTTT
v_gene: TRBV4-1; j_gene: TRBJ2-2; d_gene: TRBD1; abundance: -; CDR3aa: CASRQQGTSTGELFF; CDR3nt: TGCGCCAGCAGACAACAGGGGACGAGCACCGGGGAGCTGTTTTTT
v_gene: TRBV23-1; j_gene: TRBJ1-5; d_gene: -; abundance: once; CDR3aa: CASSQNGITNQPQHF; CDR3nt: TGCGCCAGCAGTCAAAACGGGATTACCAATCAGCCCCAGCATTTT
v_gene: TRBV4-1; j_gene: TRBJ2-7; d_gene: TRBD2; abundance: -; CDR3aa: CASSQETISGGQPREQYF; CDR3nt: TGCGCCAGCAGCCAAGAAACGATCAGCGGGGGACAACCACGCGAGCAGTACTTC
v_gene: TRBV5-1; j_gene: TRBJ1-5; d_gene: TRBD1; abundance: -; CDR3aa: CASSLDGTGGQPQHF; CDR3nt: TGCGCCAGCAGCTTGGATGGGACAGGAGGGCAGCCCCAGCATTTT
v_gene: TRBV10-2; j_gene: TRBJ1-2; d_gene: -; abundance: -; CDR3aa: CASSEAFGYTF; CDR3nt: TGCGCCAGCAGTGAAGCTTTTGGCTACACCTTC
v_gene: TRBV7-3; j_gene: TRBJ2-2; d_gene: -; abundance: few; CDR3aa: CASQQGVSGELFF; CDR3nt: TGTGCCAGCCAACAGGGAGTATCCGGGGAGCTGTTTTTT
v_gene: TRBV4-2; j_gene: TRBJ2-2; d_gene: TRBD2; abundance: once; CDR3aa: CASSQDLLAGGIGELFF; CDR3nt: TGTGCCAGCAGCCAAGATCTCCTAGCGGGGGGAATCGGGGAGCTGTTTTTT
v_gene: TRBV9; j_gene: TRBJ2-7; d_gene: TRBD2; abundance: -; CDR3aa: CASSVGAGGYEQYF; CDR3nt: TGTGCCAGCAGCGTAGGGGCGGGGGGCTACGAGCAGTACTTC
v_gene: TRBV9; j_gene: TRBJ2-2; d_gene: TRBD1; abundance: -; CDR3aa: CASSSTGGFGELFF; CDR3nt: TGTGCCAGCAGCTCTACAGGGGGTTTCGGGGAGCTGTTTTTT
v_gene: TRBV2; j_gene: TRBJ2-1; d_gene: TRBD2; abundance: once; CDR3aa: CASQTSGSSYNEQFF; CDR3nt: TGTGCCAGTCAGACTAGCGGGAGCTCCTACAATGAGCAGTTCTTC
v_gene: TRBV7-6; j_gene: TRBJ1-6; d_gene: -; abundance: -; CDR3aa: CASSLDRGSGSPLHF; CDR3nt: TGTGCCAGCAGCTTAGATCGGGGGTCGGGATCACCCCTCCACTTT
v_gene: TRBV5-1; j_gene: TRBJ1-4; d_gene: TRBD1; abundance: -; CDR3aa: CASSSGTATNEKLFF; CDR3nt: TGCGCCAGCAGCTCCGGGACAGCAACTAATGAAAAACTGTTTTTT
v_gene: TRBV9; j_gene: TRBJ2-4; d_gene: -; abundance: -; CDR3aa: CASSPRFRAVKNIQYF; CDR3nt: TGTGCCAGCAGCCCCCGGTTCAGGGCGGTCAAAAACATTCAGTACTTC
v_gene: TRBV9; j_gene: TRBJ1-1; d_gene: TRBD1; abundance: -; CDR3aa: CASSVGPGQGSTEAFF; CDR3nt: TGTGCCAGCAGCGTGGGACCGGGACAGGGGAGCACTGAAGCTTTCTTT
v_gene: TRBV6-5; j_gene: TRBJ2-7; d_gene: TRBD1; abundance: once; CDR3aa: CASSSPGQGDYEQYF; CDR3nt: TGTGCCAGCAGCTCACCGGGACAGGGTGACTACGAGCAGTACTTC
v_gene: TRBV11-2; j_gene: TRBJ1-2; d_gene: -; abundance: -; CDR3aa: CASSFSRDGYTF; CDR3nt: TGTGCCAGCAGCTTCTCCCGGGATGGCTACACCTTC
v_gene: TRBV5-1; j_gene: TRBJ2-1; d_gene: TRBD2; abundance: once; CDR3aa: CASSLGPGLAGSSSYNEQFF; CDR3nt: TGCGCCAGCAGCTTGGGTCCGGGACTAGCGGGATCGAGCTCCTACAATGAGCAGTTCTTC
v_gene: TRBV6-5; j_gene: TRBJ2-3; d_gene: TRBD1; abundance: -; CDR3aa: CASSYGQGEDTQYF; CDR3nt: TGTGCCAGCAGTTACGGACAGGGTGAAGATACGCAGTATTTT
v_gene: TRBV5-6; j_gene: TRBJ1-3; d_gene: TRBD1; abundance: -; CDR3aa: CASSWSGQGLPGNTIYF; CDR3nt: TGTGCCAGCAGCTGGTCGGGACAGGGTCTGCCTGGAAACACCATATATTTT
v_gene: TRBV29-1; j_gene: TRBJ1-1; d_gene: -; abundance: once; CDR3aa: CSVEVGRRYGEAFF; CDR3nt: TGCAGCGTTGAAGTGGGGCGGAGATACGGGGAAGCTTTCTTT
v_gene: TRBV4-1; j_gene: TRBJ1-2; d_gene: -; abundance: -; CDR3aa: CASSHTGTTLSYGYTF; CDR3nt: TGCGCCAGCAGCCATACCGGGACAACGCTAAGCTATGGCTACACCTTC
v_gene: TRBV30; j_gene: TRBJ1-3; d_gene: -; abundance: -; CDR3aa: CAWSTGGPAGNTIYF; CDR3nt: TGTGCCTGGAGTACGGGGGGTCCCGCTGGAAACACCATATATTTT